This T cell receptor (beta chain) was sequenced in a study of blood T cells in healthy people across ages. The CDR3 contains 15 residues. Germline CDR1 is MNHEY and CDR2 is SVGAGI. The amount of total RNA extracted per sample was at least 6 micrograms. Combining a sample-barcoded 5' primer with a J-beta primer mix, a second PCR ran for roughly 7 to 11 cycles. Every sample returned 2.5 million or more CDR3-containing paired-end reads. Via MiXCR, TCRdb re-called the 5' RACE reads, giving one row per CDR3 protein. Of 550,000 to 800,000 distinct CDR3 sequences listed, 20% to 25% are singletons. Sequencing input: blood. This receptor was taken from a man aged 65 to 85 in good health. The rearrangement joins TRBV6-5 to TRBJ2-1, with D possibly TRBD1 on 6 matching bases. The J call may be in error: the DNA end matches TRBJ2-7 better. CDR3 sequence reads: CASSYLGQGPNEQYF. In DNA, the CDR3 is TGTGCCAGCAGTTACTTGGGACAAGGGCCGAACGAGCAGTACTTC.